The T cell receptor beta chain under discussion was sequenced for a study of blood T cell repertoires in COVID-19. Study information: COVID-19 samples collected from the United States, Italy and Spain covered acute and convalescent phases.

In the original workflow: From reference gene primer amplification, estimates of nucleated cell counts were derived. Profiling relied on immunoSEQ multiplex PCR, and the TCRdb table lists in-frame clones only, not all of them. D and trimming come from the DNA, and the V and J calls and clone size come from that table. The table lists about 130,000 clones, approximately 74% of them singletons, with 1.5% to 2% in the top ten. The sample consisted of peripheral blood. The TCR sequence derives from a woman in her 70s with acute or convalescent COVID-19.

The CDR3 DNA sequence: TGTGCCAGCAGCTTGGGCGGGGGGGGAGCCTACAATGAGCAGTTCTTC. Translation gives CASSLGGGGAYNEQFF. The rearrangement joins TRBV11-2 to TRBJ2-1, with TRBD2 matching over 9 bases. Trimming took 3 bases from V and 2 from J; bases not matched to a gene: 5. Germline V gene data show CDR1 as SGHAT and CDR2 as FQNNGV. This CDR3 region has 16 residues.